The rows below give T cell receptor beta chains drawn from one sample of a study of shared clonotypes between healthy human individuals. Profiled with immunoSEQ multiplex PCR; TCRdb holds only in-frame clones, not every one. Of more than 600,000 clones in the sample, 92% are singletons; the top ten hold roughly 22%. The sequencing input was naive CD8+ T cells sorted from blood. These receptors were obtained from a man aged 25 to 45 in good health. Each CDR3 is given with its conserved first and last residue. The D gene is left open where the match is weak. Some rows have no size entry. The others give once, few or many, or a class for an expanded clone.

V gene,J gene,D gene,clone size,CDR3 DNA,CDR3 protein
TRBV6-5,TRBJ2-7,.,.,TGTGCCAGCGGGGTCTACGAGCAGTACTTC,CASGVYEQYF
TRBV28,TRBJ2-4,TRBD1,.,TGTGCCAGCAGTTCCGACAGGGGGAACATTCAGTACTTC,CASSSDRGNIQYF
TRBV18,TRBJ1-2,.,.,TGTGCCAGCTCACCGGACCAGGCGAGCCTCGACTACACCTTC,CASSPDQASLDYTF
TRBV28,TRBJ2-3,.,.,TGTGCCAGCAGTTTAGACCTGATAGGGGATACGCAGTATTTT,CASSLDLIGDTQYF
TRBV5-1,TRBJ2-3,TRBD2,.,TGCGCCAGCAGCTTGACCCAGGGAGGCGCCCTAGCGGAGGCCACTAGCACAGATACGCAGTATTTT,CASSLTQGGALAEATSTDTQYF
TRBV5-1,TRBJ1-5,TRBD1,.,TGCGCCAGCAGCCTCGGACAGGGTGAGGATCAGCCCCAGCATTTT,CASSLGQGEDQPQHF
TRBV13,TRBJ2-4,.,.,TGTGCCAGCAGCCAAAACCTCGGAGACTCCAAAAACATTCAGTACTTC,CASSQNLGDSKNIQYF
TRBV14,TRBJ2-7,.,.,TGTGCCAGCAGCCCTTCTCCCGGTACCTACGAGCAGTACTTC,CASSPSPGTYEQYF
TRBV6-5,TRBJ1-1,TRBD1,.,TGTGCCAGCAGTTACGACAGGGGAGATGGGGACACTGAAGCTTTCTTT,CASSYDRGDGDTEAFF
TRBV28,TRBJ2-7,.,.,TGTGCCAGCAGCCCAACCTTCGGACAGTCGAGCTCCTACGAGCAGTACTTC,CASSPTFGQSSSYEQYF
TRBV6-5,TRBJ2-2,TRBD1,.,TGTGCCAGCAGTTACTCGACAGGGGATGGCACCGGGGAGCTGTTTTTT,CASSYSTGDGTGELFF
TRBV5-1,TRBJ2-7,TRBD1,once,TGCGCCAGCAGCCCCGGGACAGGGAGGGACTACGAGCAGTACTTC,CASSPGTGRDYEQYF
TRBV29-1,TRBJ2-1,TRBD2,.,TGCAGCGTCGTACCGACTAGCGGGAGGGGGAATGAGCAGTTCTTC,CSVVPTSGRGNEQFF
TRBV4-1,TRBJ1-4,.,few,TGCGCCAGCAGCCAACAGAGCACTGCAACTAATGAAAAACTGTTTTTT,CASSQQSTATNEKLFF
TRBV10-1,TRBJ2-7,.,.,TGCGCCAGCAGTGATGAGCGGACCTACGAGCAGTACTTC,CASSDERTYEQYF
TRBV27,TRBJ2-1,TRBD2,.,TGTGCCAGCAGAGGACTAGCGGATTACAATGAGCAGTTCTTC,CASRGLADYNEQFF
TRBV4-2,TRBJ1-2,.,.,TGTGCCAGCAGCCAAGCCGTCGGGCGTGGCTACACCTTC,CASSQAVGRGYTF
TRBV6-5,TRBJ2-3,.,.,TGTGCCAGCAGTTACGGAGGGACAGATACGCAGTATTTT,CASSYGGTDTQYF